The rows below give T cell receptor beta chains drawn from one sample of a study of blood T cell repertoires in COVID-19. Data came from immunoSEQ multiplex PCR; TCRdb stores just in-frame clones and leaves some out. The repertoire holds roughly 100,000 clones, less than 90% seen once, with less than 2% in the top ten. What was sequenced was peripheral blood. The receptors were gathered from an older man with acute or convalescent COVID-19. CDR3s include the opening cysteine and the closing phenylalanine or tryptophan. The D gene is left open where the match is weak. Clone size is given for some rows only: seen once, a few or many times, or a class if the clone is expanded.

>few|TRBJ2-4|TRBV29-1|.
CSVEQGGKNIQYF
TGCAGCGTTGAACAGGGCGGAAAAAACATTCAGTACTTC
>once|TRBJ2-6|TRBV7-9|.
CASSLVGPGANVLTF
TGTGCCAGCAGCTTAGTGGGCCCTGGGGCCAACGTCCTGACTTTC
>once|TRBJ2-1|TRBV5-1|TRBD1
CASSLLPGQDYNEQFF
TGCGCCAGCAGCCTACTACCGGGACAGGACTACAATGAGCAGTTCTTC
>.|TRBJ1-3|TRBV6-5|.
CASTREGRGNTIYF
TGTGCCAGCACCAGGGAGGGTCGCGGAAACACCATATATTTT
>.|TRBJ1-3|TRBV6-5|.
CASSHDRVSGNTIYF
TGTGCCAGCAGCCATGACAGAGTCTCTGGAAACACCATATATTTT
>.|TRBJ1-1|TRBV6-5|TRBD1
CASSPDRGMNTEAFF
TGTGCCAGCAGTCCGGACAGGGGAATGAACACTGAAGCTTTCTTT
>.|TRBJ1-2|TRBV7-2|TRBD1
CASRKRDRLNYGYTF
TGTGCCAGCAGAAAAAGGGACAGGCTCAACTATGGCTACACCTTC
>.|TRBJ1-4|TRBV6-5|.
CASSYPQGLDEKLFF
TGTGCCAGCAGTTACCCCCAGGGGTTAGATGAAAAACTGTTTTTT
>.|TRBJ2-2|TRBV10-3|.
CATLRDTVSGGELFF
TGTGCCACACTCCGGGACACGGTCTCGGGCGGGGAGCTGTTTTTT
>.|TRBJ1-6|TRBV4-1|.
CASSQDRGVSPLHF
TGCGCCAGCAGCCAAGACAGGGGAGTTTCACCCCTCCACTTT
>.|TRBJ2-2|TRBV6-5|.
CASSYGAETPGELFF
TGTGCCAGCAGTTACGGAGCGGAGACTCCCGGGGAGCTGTTTTTT
>.|TRBJ1-2|TRBV5-1|.
CASSLETDYGYTF
TGCGCCAGCAGCTTGGAAACTGACTATGGCTACACCTTC
>.|TRBJ2-3|TRBV30|TRBD2
CACSGGGGADTQYF
TGTGCCTGCTCTGGCGGGGGTGGCGCAGATACGCAGTATTTT
>.|TRBJ2-7|TRBV6-2/TRBV6-3|TRBD2
CASSFPGGNYEQYF
TGTGCCAGCAGTTTTCCGGGAGGTAACTACGAGCAGTACTTC
>.|TRBJ2-2|TRBV7-7|.
CASSLAVGALSGELFF
TGTGCTAGCAGCTTAGCCGTGGGAGCTCTTTCCGGGGAGCTGTTTTTT
>.|TRBJ2-3|TRBV24-1|TRBD2
CATAGTSGTSDTQYF
TGTGCCACGGCCGGGACTAGCGGGACGTCAGATACGCAGTATTTT
>.|TRBJ2-2|TRBV11-2|.
CASSLVGGDGTGELFF
TGTGCCAGCAGCTTAGTGGGGGGTGATGGAACCGGGGAGCTGTTTTTT
>.|TRBJ2-1|TRBV19|TRBD1
CASSSLTGGSYNEQFF
TGTGCCAGTAGTTCTCTGACAGGGGGTTCCTACAATGAGCAGTTCTTC
>few|TRBJ2-7|TRBV7-8|TRBD1
CASSPYAGTGIGYEQYF
TGTGCCAGCAGCCCCTACGCCGGGACAGGGATCGGCTACGAGCAGTACTTC
>.|TRBJ1-1|TRBV6-2/TRBV6-3|.
CASSVRQNTEAFF
TGTGCCAGCAGTGTTAGACAGAACACTGAAGCTTTCTTT
>.|TRBJ1-2|TRBV3-1/TRBV3-2|.
CASSHLGVQGNYGYTF
TGTGCCAGCAGCCACCTAGGGGTCCAGGGGAACTATGGCTACACCTTC
>.|TRBJ1-3|TRBV6-6|.
CASSYTITRSGNTIYF
TGTGCCAGCAGTTACACCATAACACGCTCTGGAAACACCATATATTTT
>.|TRBJ2-5|TRBV5-1|.
CASSLDIQETQYF
TGCGCCAGCAGTCTTGACATTCAAGAGACCCAGTACTTC
>.|TRBJ2-2|TRBV6-5|TRBD2
CASRGLARTGELFF
TGTGCCAGCAGGGGACTAGCACGGACCGGGGAGCTGTTTTTT
>.|TRBJ2-1|TRBV30|.
CAWSREGNEQFF
TGTGCCTGGAGTAGAGAGGGTAATGAGCAGTTCTTC